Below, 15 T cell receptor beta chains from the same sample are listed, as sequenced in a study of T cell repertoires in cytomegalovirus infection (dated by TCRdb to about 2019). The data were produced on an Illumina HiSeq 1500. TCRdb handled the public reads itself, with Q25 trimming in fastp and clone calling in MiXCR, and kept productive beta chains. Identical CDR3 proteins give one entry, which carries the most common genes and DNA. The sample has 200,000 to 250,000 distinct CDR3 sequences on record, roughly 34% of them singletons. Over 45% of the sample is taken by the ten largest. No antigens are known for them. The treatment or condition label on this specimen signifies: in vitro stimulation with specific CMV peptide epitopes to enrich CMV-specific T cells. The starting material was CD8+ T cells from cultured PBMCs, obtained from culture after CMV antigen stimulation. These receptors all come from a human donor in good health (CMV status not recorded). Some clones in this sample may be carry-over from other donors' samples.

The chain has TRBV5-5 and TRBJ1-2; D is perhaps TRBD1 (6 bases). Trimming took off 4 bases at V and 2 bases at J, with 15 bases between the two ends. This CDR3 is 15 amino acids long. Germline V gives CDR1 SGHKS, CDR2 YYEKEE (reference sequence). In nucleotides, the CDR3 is TGTGCCAGCAGCCTCAAAGGGGGGGCGAACTATGGCTACACCTTC. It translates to CASSLKGGANYGYTF.

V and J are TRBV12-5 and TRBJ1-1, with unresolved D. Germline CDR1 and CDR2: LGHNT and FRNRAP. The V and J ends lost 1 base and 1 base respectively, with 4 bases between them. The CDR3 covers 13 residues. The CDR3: CASGLGRNTEAFF. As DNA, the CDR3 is TGTGCTAGTGGTTTGGGCAGGAACACTGAAGCTTTCTTT.

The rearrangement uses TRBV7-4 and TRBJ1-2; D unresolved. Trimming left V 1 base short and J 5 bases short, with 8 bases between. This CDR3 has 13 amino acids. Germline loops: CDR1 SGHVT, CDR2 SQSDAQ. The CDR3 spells CASSLGQRYGYTF. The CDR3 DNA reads TGTGCCAGCAGCTTAGGCCAAAGATATGGCTACACCTTC.

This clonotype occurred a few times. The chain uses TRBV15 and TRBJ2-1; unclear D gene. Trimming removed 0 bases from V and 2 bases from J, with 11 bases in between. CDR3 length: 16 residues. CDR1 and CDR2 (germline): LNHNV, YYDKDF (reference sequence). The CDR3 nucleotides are TGTGCCACCAGCAGAGATCTAGGAACAGCCTACAATGAGCAGTTCTTC. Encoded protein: CATSRDLGTAYNEQFF.

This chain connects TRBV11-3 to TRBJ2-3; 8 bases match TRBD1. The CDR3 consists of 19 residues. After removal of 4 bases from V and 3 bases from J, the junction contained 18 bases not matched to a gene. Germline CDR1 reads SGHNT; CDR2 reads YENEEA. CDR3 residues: CASSSRPPGGPNPTDTQYF. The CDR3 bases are TGTGCCAGCAGCTCGCGCCCCCCAGGGGGCCCAAACCCTACAGATACGCAGTATTTT. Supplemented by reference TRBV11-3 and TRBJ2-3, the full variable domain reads EAGVVQSPRYKIIEKKQPVAFWCNPISGHNTLYWYLQNLGQGPELLIRYENEEAVDDSQLPKDRFSAERLKGVDSTLKIQPAELGDSAVYLCASSSRPPGGPNPTDTQYFGPGTRLTVL.

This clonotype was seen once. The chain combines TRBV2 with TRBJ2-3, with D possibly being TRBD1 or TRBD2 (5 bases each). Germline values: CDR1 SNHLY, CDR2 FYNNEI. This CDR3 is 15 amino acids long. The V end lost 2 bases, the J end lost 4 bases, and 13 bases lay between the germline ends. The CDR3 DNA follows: TGTGCCAGCAGTGAATGGGGGAGACCGGCAGATACGCAGTATTTT. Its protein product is CASSEWGRPADTQYF.

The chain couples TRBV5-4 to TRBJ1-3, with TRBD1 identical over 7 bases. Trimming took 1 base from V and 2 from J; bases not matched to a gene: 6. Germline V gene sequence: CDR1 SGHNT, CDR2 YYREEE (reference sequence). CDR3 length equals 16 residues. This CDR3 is CASSLQGRGTGNTIYF. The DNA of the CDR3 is TGTGCCAGCAGCTTGCAGGGCAGGGGGACTGGAAACACCATATATTTT.

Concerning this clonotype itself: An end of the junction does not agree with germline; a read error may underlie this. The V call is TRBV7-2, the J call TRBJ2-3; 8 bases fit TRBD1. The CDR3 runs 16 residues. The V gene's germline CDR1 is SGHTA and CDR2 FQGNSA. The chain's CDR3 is CASSLEAGGWTDSQYF. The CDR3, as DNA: TGTGCCAGCAGCTTAGAGGCAGGGGGCTGGACAGATTCGCAGTATTTT. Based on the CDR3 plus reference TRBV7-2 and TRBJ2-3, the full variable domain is GAGVSQSPSNKVTEKGKDVELRCDPISGHTALYWYRQSLGQGLEFLIYFQGNSAPDKSGLPSDRFSAERTGGSVSTLTIQRTQQEDSAVYLCASSLEAGGWTDSQYFGPGTRLTVL.

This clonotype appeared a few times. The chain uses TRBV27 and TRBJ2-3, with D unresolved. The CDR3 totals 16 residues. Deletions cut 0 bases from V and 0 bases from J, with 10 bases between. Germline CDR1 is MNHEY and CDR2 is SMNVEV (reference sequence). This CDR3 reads CASSLSQNPSTDTQYF. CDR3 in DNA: TGTGCCAGCAGTTTATCACAGAACCCTAGCACAGATACGCAGTATTTT.

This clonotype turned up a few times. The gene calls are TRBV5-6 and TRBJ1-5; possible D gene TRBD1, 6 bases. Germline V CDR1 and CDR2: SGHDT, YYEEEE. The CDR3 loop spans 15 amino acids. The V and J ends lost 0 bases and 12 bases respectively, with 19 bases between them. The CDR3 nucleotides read TGTGCCAGCAGCTTGGGAGGCCTCGGATCAGGGGTCCAGCATTTT. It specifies CASSLGGLGSGVQHF.

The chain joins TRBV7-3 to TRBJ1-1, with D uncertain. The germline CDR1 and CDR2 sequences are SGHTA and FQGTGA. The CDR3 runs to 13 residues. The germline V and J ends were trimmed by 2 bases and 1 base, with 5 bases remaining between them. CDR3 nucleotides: TGTGCCAGCAGCTTATATCCGAACACTGAAGCTTTCTTT. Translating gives CASSLYPNTEAFF.

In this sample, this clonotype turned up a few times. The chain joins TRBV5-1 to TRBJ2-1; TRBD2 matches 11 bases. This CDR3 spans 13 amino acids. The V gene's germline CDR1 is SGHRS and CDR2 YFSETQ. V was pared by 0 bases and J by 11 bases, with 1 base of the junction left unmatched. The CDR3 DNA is TGCGCCAGCAGCTTGGTGACTAGCGGGAAGCAGTTCTTC. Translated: CASSLVTSGKQFF.

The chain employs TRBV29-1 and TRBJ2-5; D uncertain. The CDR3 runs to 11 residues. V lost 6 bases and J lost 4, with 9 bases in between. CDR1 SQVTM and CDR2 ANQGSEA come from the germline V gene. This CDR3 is CSVQRRETQYF. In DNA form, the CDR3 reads TGCAGCGTCCAACGGCGAGAGACCCAGTACTTC.

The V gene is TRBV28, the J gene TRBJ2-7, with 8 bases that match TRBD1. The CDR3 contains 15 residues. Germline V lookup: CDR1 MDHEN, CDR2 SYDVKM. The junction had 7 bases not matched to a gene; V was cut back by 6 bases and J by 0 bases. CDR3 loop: CASRLGQAISYEQYF. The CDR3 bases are TGTGCCAGCAGACTGGGACAGGCCATCTCCTACGAGCAGTACTTC.

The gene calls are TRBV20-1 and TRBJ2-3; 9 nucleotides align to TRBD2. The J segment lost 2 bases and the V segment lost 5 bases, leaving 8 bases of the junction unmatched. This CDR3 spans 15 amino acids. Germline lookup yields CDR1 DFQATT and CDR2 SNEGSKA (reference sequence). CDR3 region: CSAPPGGRATDTQYF. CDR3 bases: TGCAGTGCTCCCCCGGGCGGGAGGGCCACAGATACGCAGTATTTT.